What follows are 8 T cell receptor beta chains derived from one specimen sequenced in a study of cytomegalovirus exposure and HLA in healthy donors (dated by TCRdb to the late 2010s). Libraries came from the immunoSEQ multiplex PCR assay. TCRdb provides this immuneACCESS table in a form limited to in-frame rearrangements. Some clones are lacking; in checked studies, under half of them reflect an unresolved V gene, and why the rest are absent is not known. This sample lists 110,000 to 150,000 clones; 80% to 90% were detected once. Together, the top ten hold almost 8% of the sample. The sample consisted of PBMCs. The receptors derive from a woman aged 18-29 years in good health and CMV-seropositive.

V gene TRBV5-6 combines with J gene TRBJ2-1; possible D gene TRBD2, 5 bases. The germline V gene encodes CDR1 SGHDT and CDR2 YYEEEE. The germline V and J ends were trimmed by 0 bases and 2 bases, with 9 bases remaining between them. The CDR3 length is 15 residues. In DNA, the CDR3 is TGTGCCAGCAGCTTGGATCCGGAGGCCTACAATGAGCAGTTCTTC. Protein: CASSLDPEAYNEQFF.

This sequence joins TRBV6-1 and TRBJ1-3, with D possibly matching TRBD1 (6 bases). The CDR3 runs 14 residues. Trimming took off 6 bases at V and 0 bases at J, with 9 bases between the two ends. Germline CDR1 is MNHNS and CDR2 is SASEGT. This CDR3 is CASRTGGSGNTIYF. DNA of the CDR3: TGTGCCAGCAGGACAGGTGGCTCTGGAAACACCATATATTTT.

This clone was detected a few times. J is TRBJ2-7 and V is TRBV7-9; the D is unclear. The V end was cut by 4 bases, the J end by 4 bases, with 14 bases between. The germline V gene encodes CDR1 SEHNR and CDR2 FQNEAQ (reference sequence). This CDR3 contains 14 residues. CDR3 sequence reads: CASSSEATVYEQYF. In DNA form, the CDR3 reads TGTGCCAGCAGCTCCGAGGCCACGGTTTACGAGCAGTACTTC.

The V gene is TRBV29-1, the J gene TRBJ2-3; the match to TRBD2 covers 9 bases. Germline V CDR1 and CDR2: SQVTM, ANQGSEA. The CDR3 totals 15 residues. V gave up 3 bases and J gave up 4 bases; unmatched junction bases: 8. The CDR3 DNA reads as TGCAGCGTTGATGATGGGCTAGCGGGGCCAGATACGCAGTATTTT. Translation: CSVDDGLAGPDTQYF.

V and J are TRBV9 and TRBJ1-3; 8 nucleotides align to TRBD1. V was pared by 0 bases and J by 12 bases, with 14 bases of the junction left unmatched. The CDR3 is 16 amino acids. Germline CDR1 and CDR2: SGDLS and YYNGEE. CDR3: CASSVAPDRVGMGIYF. CDR3 bases: TGTGCCAGCAGCGTAGCCCCGGACAGGGTTGGGATGGGCATATATTTT.

The rearrangement links TRBV30 to TRBJ2-5; possible D gene TRBD1, 6 bases. V was cut by 0 bases and J by 10 bases, with 15 bases left in between. Germline V gene lookup returns CDR1 GTSNPN and CDR2 SVGIG (reference sequence). This CDR3 region has 13 residues. As DNA, the CDR3 is TGTGCCTGGAGTGTACGCAGGGGTGGGAACCAGTACTTC. Its protein is CAWSVRRGGNQYF.

The rearrangement joins TRBV28 to TRBJ2-7; the D gene is possibly TRBD1 (6 bases). The CDR3 loop spans 13 amino acids. The germline V gene has CDR1 MDHEN and CDR2 SYDVKM. Trimming left V 2 bases short and J 6 bases short, with 11 bases between. CDR3 in amino acids: CASSLGRGREQYF. The CDR3 DNA is TGTGCCAGCAGTTTAGGCAGGGGCCGCGAGCAGTACTTC.

The V call is TRBV5-4, the J call TRBJ1-3, with D possibly TRBD1 on 5 matching bases. The V gene's germline CDR1 is SGHNT and CDR2 YYREEE (reference sequence). V shed 4 bases and J shed 3 bases, with 11 bases lying between them. The CDR3 loop spans 14 amino acids. The CDR3 nucleotides read TGTGCCAGCAGCCGAGACAGAGGTGGAAACACCATATATTTT. Translating it yields CASSRDRGGNTIYF.